A selection of T cell receptor beta chains follows, all from one sample in a study of healthy donors' naive CD4 and CD8 T cells. TCRdb re-called the reads with MiXCR, one entry per CDR3 protein. The sample includes about 180,000 distinct CDR3 sequences, about 70% seen only once; the top ten take less than 2.5%. Specimen: naive CD4+ and CD8+ T cells sorted from blood, pooled from several donors. The source is a pool of human donors in good health; the sample pools cells from several healthy donors. Each CDR3 is given with its conserved first and last residue. The order of the fields is D gene, J gene, V gene, CDR3 DNA, CDR3 protein. A D gene is named only where the DNA matches it firmly.

TRBD1	TRBJ1-2	TRBV29-1	TGCAGCGCTGAAGACGTCGACAGGGCCCATGGCTACACCTTC	CSAEDVDRAHGYTF
NA	TRBJ2-3	TRBV15	TGTGCCACCAGCAGAGAGGTCGCTACGCAGTATTTT	CATSREVATQYF
NA	TRBJ2-7	TRBV19	TGTGCCAGTAGTTTCCGGGACGGAGCCTACGAGCAGTACTTC	CASSFRDGAYEQYF
NA	TRBJ2-7	TRBV30	TGTGCCTGGAGTGTTGGTGGTTCGTACGAGCAGTACTTC	CAWSVGGSYEQYF
NA	TRBJ2-3	TRBV29-1	TGCAGCGTCGTCTCGGGATGTGGAGATACGCAGTATTTT	CSVVSGCGDTQYF
TRBD1	TRBJ2-1	TRBV5-6	TGTGCCAGCAGCTTGGGACAGGGAGCGGTCTACAATGAGCAGTTCTTC	CASSLGQGAVYNEQFF
TRBD1	TRBJ1-2	TRBV15	TGTGCCACCAGCAACGGGACAGTCCCAGTCTATGGCTACACCTTC	CATSNGTVPVYGYTF
NA	TRBJ1-2	TRBV18	TGTGCCAGCTCACCCGTACCAAACCCTAACTATGGCTACACCTTC	CASSPVPNPNYGYTF
NA	TRBJ2-3	TRBV6-2/TRBV6-3	TGTGCCAGCAGTTACTGGGGGCCGGGGGAGTATTTT	CASSYWGPGEYF
TRBD2	TRBJ2-7	TRBV6-5	TGTGCCAGCAGTTACCGCAGCGGGGTGAGCTCCTACGAGCAGTACTTC	CASSYRSGVSSYEQYF